This passage covers 28 T cell receptor beta chains from one sample sequenced in a study of OX40 agonist ivuxolimab in advanced cancers. Clones were read by immunoSEQ multiplex PCR, and TCRdb kept only the in-frame ones, dropping some. The table includes approximately 82,000 clones, roughly 90% detected once. The material was CD4+ or CD8+ T cells sorted from blood, obtained in a trial of the OX40 agonist ivuxolimab. Receptor source: an adult with an advanced solid tumor such as melanoma, head and neck, liver or kidney cancer.

CDR3 sequence reads: CASGGQGGYQETQYF. Here the CDR3 DNA reads TGTGCCAGCGGGGGTCAGGGGGGGTACCAAGAGACCCAGTACTTC. The chain joins TRBV2 to TRBJ2-5; possibly TRBD1 or TRBD2 for D (7 bases each). CDR3 length: 15 amino acids. Germline loops: CDR1 SNHLY, CDR2 FYNNEI. V dropped 8 bases and J dropped 0 bases, with 16 bases sitting between them. Based on the CDR3 plus reference TRBV2 and TRBJ2-5, the full variable domain is EPEVTQTPSHQVTQMGQEVILRCVPISNHLYFYWYRQILGQKVEFLVSFYNNEISEKSEIFDDQFSVERPDGSNFTLKIRSTKLEDSAMYFCASGGQGGYQETQYFGPGTRLLVL.

V gene TRBV6-5 combines with J gene TRBJ2-3; 8 bases line up with TRBD1. Germline V gene lookup returns CDR1 MNHEY and CDR2 SVGAGI. V trimming: 6 bases; J trimming: 0 bases; junction bases outside the gene matches: 2. CDR3 length: 14 amino acids. The CDR3 bases are TGTGCCAGCAGGAGACAGGGGAGCACAGATACGCAGTATTTT. This gives the protein CASRRQGSTDTQYF.

The rearrangement uses TRBV25-1 and TRBJ1-2; D is unclear. The germline V gene has CDR1 MGHDK and CDR2 SYGVNS. The V end was cut by 5 bases, the J end by 7 bases, with 8 bases between. The CDR3 contains 11 residues. The CDR3 coding sequence is TGTGCCAGCAGTCCCGGGATTGGCTACACCTTC. This gives the protein CASSPGIGYTF.

The chain combines TRBV10-3 with TRBJ2-3; 13 bases agree with TRBD2. The CDR3 contains 15 residues. The V gene end was trimmed by 8 bases and the J gene end by 2 bases; junction bases not matched to a gene: 4. The germline V gene encodes CDR1 ENHRY and CDR2 SYGVKD. The CDR3 DNA sequence: TGTGCCATCGGGGGACTAGCGGGGTTCACAGATACGCAGTATTTT. As protein: CAIGGLAGFTDTQYF.

The chain is built from TRBV27 and TRBJ1-2; 11 bases map to TRBD1. Per germline, CDR1 MNHEY and CDR2 SMNVEV (reference sequence). The CDR3 covers 15 residues. Trimming took 1 base from V and 7 from J; bases not matched to a gene: 5. Here the CDR3 reads CASSLYGTGGTGYTF. The CDR3 DNA reads TGTGCCAGCAGTTTATATGGGACAGGGGGGACTGGCTACACCTTC.

The chain joins TRBV28 to TRBJ2-3, with 12 positions matching TRBD2. Looked up from germline, CDR1 is MDHEN and CDR2 is SYDVKM. V gave up 8 bases and J gave up 5 bases; unmatched junction bases: 14. This CDR3 region has 17 residues. The CDR3 DNA reads TGTGCCAGCCTGACCCCGCTAGCGGGGGGGCGGCAAGATACGCAGTATTTT. Residues: CASLTPLAGGRQDTQYF.

The chain couples TRBV6-1 to TRBJ1-6; TRBD1 might be the D (5 bases). CDR3 size: 16 residues. V was trimmed by 2 bases and J by 10 bases, leaving 18 bases between them. The V gene's germline CDR1 is MNHNS and CDR2 SASEGT. Here the CDR3 DNA reads TGTGCCAGCAGTGAAAATTGGGGACTATATGGGTCACCCCTCCACTTT. Its protein product is CASSENWGLYGSPLHF.

The V call is TRBV28, the J call TRBJ2-1; 7 positions match TRBD2. V was pared by 4 bases and J by 2 bases, with 8 bases of the junction left unmatched. The CDR3 sequence is 16 residues long. Germline V CDR1 and CDR2: MDHEN, SYDVKM. The CDR3 here is CASSSPSGGTYNEQFF. Here the CDR3 DNA reads TGTGCCAGCAGTTCTCCTAGCGGAGGGACCTACAATGAGCAGTTCTTC.

The CDR3 protein is CASREQGYTGELFF. As DNA, the CDR3 is TGTGCCAGCAGAGAGCAGGGGTACACCGGGGAGCTGTTTTTT. The chain recombines TRBV2 with TRBJ2-2; D might be TRBD1 (6 bases). Between the trimmed V and J ends, which lost 6 bases and 3 bases, there was a span of 11 bases. CDR1 and CDR2 (germline): SNHLY, FYNNEI. This CDR3 is built from 14 residues.

The V call is TRBV5-1, the J call TRBJ2-3, with D hard to call. V lost 1 base and J 0 bases, leaving 6 bases between the germline ends. Germline V CDR1 and CDR2: SGHRS, YFSETQ. The CDR3 has 14 residues. The CDR3 nucleotides are TGCGCCAGCAGCTTGACAGTTAGCACAGATACGCAGTATTTT. It is translated as CASSLTVSTDTQYF.

The chain joins TRBV6-1 to TRBJ2-2; a possible D gene is TRBD2 (6 bases). Trimming pared 2 bases from V and 4 bases from J, leaving 14 bases between. Per germline, CDR1 MNHNS and CDR2 SASEGT. The CDR3 sequence is 16 residues long. CDR3 nucleotide sequence: TGTGCCAGCAGTGAAACCGGGACTGGCCTCACCGGGGAGCTGTTTTTT. This encodes CASSETGTGLTGELFF.

The chain uses TRBV28 and TRBJ1-2; D remains ambiguous. V was pared by 3 bases and J by 8 bases, with 10 bases between. Per the germline V gene, CDR1 is MDHEN and CDR2 is SYDVKM. This CDR3 region has 12 residues. For the CDR3, the DNA is TGTGCCAGCAGTTTGAACTTCATGGGCTACACCTTC. As protein: CASSLNFMGYTF.

This chain uses TRBV29-1 with TRBJ1-1; 8 bases agree with TRBD1. Germline CDR1 is SQVTM and CDR2 is ANQGSEA. The CDR3 sequence is 14 residues long. Trimming cost V 7 bases and J 2 bases; bases outside gene matches: 9. The CDR3 reads CSGSNRGRNTEAFF. CDR3 sequence (DNA): TGCAGCGGGAGTAACAGGGGGAGAAACACTGAAGCTTTCTTT.

This chain connects TRBV2 to TRBJ2-6; the D gene is possibly TRBD2 (7 bases). The CDR3 spans 15 residues. The germline CDR1 and CDR2 sequences are SNHLY and FYNNEI. The V end lost 10 bases, the J end lost 2 bases, and 15 bases lay between the germline ends. CDR3 in amino acids: CAMLAGAAGANVLTF. The CDR3 region has the DNA TGTGCCATGCTGGCGGGGGCAGCTGGGGCCAACGTCCTGACTTTC. Drawing the rest from reference TRBV2 and TRBJ2-6, the complete variable domain is EPEVTQTPSHQVTQMGQEVILRCVPISNHLYFYWYRQILGQKVEFLVSFYNNEISEKSEIFDDQFSVERPDGSNFTLKIRSTKLEDSAMYFCAMLAGAAGANVLTFGAGSRLTVL.

The chain employs TRBV4-1 and TRBJ2-2; 12 bases align to TRBD1. The CDR3 is 17 amino acids. The V gene end was trimmed by 3 bases and the J gene end by 7 bases; junction bases not matched to a gene: 9. The germline gives CDR1 MGHRA, CDR2 YSYEKL. CDR3 nucleotide sequence: TGCGCCAGCAGCCACAACCGGGACAGGGGGCTAGTCGGGGAGCTGTTTTTT. Translating gives CASSHNRDRGLVGELFF.

The count of this clone is one. The rearrangement links TRBV19 to TRBJ2-2; TRBD2 is a possible D gene (6 bases). Germline loops: CDR1 LNHDA, CDR2 SQIVND (reference sequence). The ends were cut back, 7 bases at V and 3 bases at J, with 21 bases in the middle. This CDR3 region has 17 residues. DNA of the CDR3: TGTGCCAGTACCTCACACCCGGGGCTAGCGCACACCGGGGAGCTGTTTTTT. This translates into CASTSHPGLAHTGELFF.

V gene TRBV7-8 combines with J gene TRBJ1-2, with no clear D. Germline loops: CDR1 SGHVS, CDR2 FQNEAQ. The germline V and J ends were trimmed by 0 bases and 6 bases, with 14 bases remaining between them. The CDR3 runs 15 residues. The CDR3 loop reads CASSLADVPRHGYTF. For the CDR3, the DNA is TGTGCCAGCAGCTTAGCAGACGTGCCCCGACATGGCTACACCTTC.

This chain uses TRBV18 with TRBJ2-1; D is unresolved. Trimming cost V 2 bases and J 5 bases, with 7 bases left between them. CDR1 and CDR2 (germline): KGHSH, LQKENI. The length of the CDR3 is 13 residues. The CDR3 sequence: CASSPSQNNEQFF. The CDR3 DNA is TGTGCCAGCTCACCATCCCAGAACAATGAGCAGTTCTTC. Filled out from reference TRBV18 and TRBJ2-1, the complete variable domain reads NAGVMQNPRHLVRRRGQEARLRCSPMKGHSHVYWYRQLPEEGLKFMVYLQKENIIDESGMPKERFSAEFPKEGPSILRIQQVVRGDSAAYFCASSPSQNNEQFFGPGTRLTVL.

A single count supports this clone. This rearrangement joins TRBV6-5 to TRBJ1-5; D perhaps matches TRBD1 (5 bases). This CDR3 spans 14 amino acids. In germline, CDR1 is MNHEY, CDR2 SVGAGI. The V and J ends lost 0 bases and 16 bases respectively, with 19 bases between them. CDR3 protein: CASSYSRFGTALHF. The DNA for the CDR3 is TGTGCCAGCAGTTACTCCAGATTTGGGACGGCTCTACATTTT.

This chain connects TRBV5-1 to TRBJ2-7, with D perhaps matching TRBD1 (7 bases). Germline values: CDR1 SGHRS, CDR2 YFSETQ. Trimming removed 4 bases from V and 6 bases from J, with 20 bases in between. CDR3 size: 15 residues. The CDR3 DNA reads TGCGCCAGCAGCCTCTGGGCGGCCCAGGGGGGCGAGCAGTACTTC. Protein: CASSLWAAQGGEQYF.

V usage is TRBV19 and J usage is TRBJ1-5; 11 bases line up with TRBD1. Looked up from germline, CDR1 is LNHDA and CDR2 is SQIVND (reference sequence). The CDR3 contains 16 residues. V trimming: 8 bases; J trimming: 3 bases; junction bases outside the gene matches: 9. For the CDR3, the DNA is TGTGCCAGTCGTCGCCTGGGACAGGGGGTCAATCAGCCCCAGCATTTT. Its protein product is CASRRLGQGVNQPQHF.

The CDR3 loop reads CASRQSTGELFF. CDR3 coding DNA: TGTGCCAGCAGACAGAGCACCGGGGAGCTGTTTTTT. This chain links TRBV6-5 with TRBJ2-2; no definite D call. The ends were cut back, 6 bases at V and 4 bases at J, with 6 bases in the middle. The CDR3 covers 12 residues. CDR1 is MNHEY and CDR2 is SVGAGI in the germline V gene.

The chain recombines TRBV12-5 with TRBJ1-1; a weak D match, TRBD1 (5 bases). Germline V CDR1 and CDR2: LGHNT, FRNRAP. The CDR3 spans 14 residues. The germline V and J ends were trimmed by 1 base and 2 bases, with 8 bases remaining between them. CDR3 sequence (DNA): TGTGCTAGTGGTTTGGCGGGGGAAAACACTGAAGCTTTCTTT. This encodes CASGLAGENTEAFF.

The chain couples TRBV19 to TRBJ2-1; D might be TRBD2 (5 bases). CDR3 size: 15 residues. CDR1 and CDR2 (germline): LNHDA, SQIVND (reference sequence). The V end was cut by 5 bases, the J end by 10 bases, with 21 bases between. The CDR3 DNA reads TGTGCCAGTAGTGTTAACCCGCGGCTCCCGGGGGAGCAGTTCTTC. It yields the protein CASSVNPRLPGEQFF.

This clone was observed a single time. This chain links TRBV28 with TRBJ1-1; D remains ambiguous. Germline V CDR1 and CDR2: MDHEN, SYDVKM. The CDR3 covers 14 residues. The V end was cut by 0 bases, the J end by 3 bases, with 8 bases between. The CDR3 nucleotides are TGTGCCAGCAGTTTATGGACGGGATACACTGAAGCTTTCTTT. Its translation: CASSLWTGYTEAFF.

This clone was found a few times. The chain joins TRBV5-1 to TRBJ1-2, with TRBD1 as a possible D gene (6 bases). The V and J ends lost 0 bases and 4 bases respectively, with 10 bases between them. Germline CDR1 is SGHRS and CDR2 is YFSETQ. The CDR3 has 14 amino acids. The CDR3 DNA follows: TGCGCCAGCAGCTTGGGTACAGGGTTCTATGGCTACACCTTC. Translated: CASSLGTGFYGYTF.

The CDR3 reads CASCRRGQEGNEKLFF. CDR3 bases: TGTGCCAGCTGTAGGAGGGGACAGGAGGGTAATGAAAAACTGTTTTTT. The chain combines TRBV6-6 with TRBJ1-4; TRBD1 matches 8 bases. The CDR3 contains 16 residues. With V trimmed by 8 bases and J by 4 bases, 12 bases remained unmatched. Germline CDR1 is MNHNY and CDR2 is SVGAGI (reference sequence).

This clone was counted once. The genes are TRBV7-9 and TRBJ2-7; TRBD2 agrees at 7 bases. The V segment lost 6 bases and the J segment 5 bases; nucleotides outside the gene matches: 7. Per germline, CDR1 SEHNR and CDR2 FQNEAQ (reference sequence). This CDR3 region has 13 residues. CDR3 residues: CASRWEGRNEQYF. Written as DNA, the CDR3 is TGTGCCAGCAGGTGGGAGGGGCGGAACGAGCAGTACTTC.